This T cell receptor (beta chain) stems from a study of beta chain features in type 1 diabetes. The purity of all sorted populations exceeded 95%. Germline V gene lookup returns CDR1 MNHNS and CDR2 SASEGT. Deletions cut 7 bases from V and 2 bases from J, with 9 bases between. The CDR3 extends over 12 amino acids. Study-wide points: Across all four CD4+ subsets, people with type 1 diabetes showed modestly shorter TCRB CDR3s. Compared to healthy donors, patients appeared to have naive, central memory and Treg TCRB repertoires that were more alike.

Expressed TCRB transcripts were sequenced, since all the RNA that had been isolated was reverse transcribed. The assay was immunoSEQ multiplex PCR, and TCRdb's table has in-frame clones only and misses some. The sample has approximately 250,000 clones; 9.6% are singletons. In regard to this clone: The antigen is undetermined.

Material: naive CD4+ T cells from blood. This TCR was recovered from a woman between 18 and 30 years old in good health. The chain links TRBV6-1 to TRBJ2-7; D is perhaps TRBD2 (6 bases). The CDR3 sequence: CASMGGTYEQYF. Written as DNA, the CDR3 is TGTGCCAGCATGGGGGGAACCTACGAGCAGTACTTC.